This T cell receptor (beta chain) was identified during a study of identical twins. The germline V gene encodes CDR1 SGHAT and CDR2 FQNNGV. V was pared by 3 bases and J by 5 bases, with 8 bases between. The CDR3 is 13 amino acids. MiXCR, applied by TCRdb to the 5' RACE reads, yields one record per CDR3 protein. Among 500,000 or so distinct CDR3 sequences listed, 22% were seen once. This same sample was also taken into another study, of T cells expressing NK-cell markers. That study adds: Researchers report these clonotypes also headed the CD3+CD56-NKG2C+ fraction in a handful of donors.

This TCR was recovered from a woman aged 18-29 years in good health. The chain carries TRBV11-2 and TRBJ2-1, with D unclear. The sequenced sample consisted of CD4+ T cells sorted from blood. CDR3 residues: CASSLSENNEQFF. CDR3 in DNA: TGTGCCAGCAGCTTGAGCGAGAACAATGAGCAGTTCTTC.